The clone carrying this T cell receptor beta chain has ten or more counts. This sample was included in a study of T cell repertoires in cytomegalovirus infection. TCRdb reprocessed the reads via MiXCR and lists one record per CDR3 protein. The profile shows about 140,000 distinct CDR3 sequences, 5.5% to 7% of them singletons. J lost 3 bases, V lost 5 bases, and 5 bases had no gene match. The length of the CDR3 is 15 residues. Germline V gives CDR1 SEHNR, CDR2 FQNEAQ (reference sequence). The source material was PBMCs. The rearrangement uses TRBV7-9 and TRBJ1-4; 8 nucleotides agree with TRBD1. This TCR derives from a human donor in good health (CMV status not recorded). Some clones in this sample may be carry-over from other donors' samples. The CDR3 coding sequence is TGTGCCAGCAGCCCGATACAGGGGGCTAATGAAAAACTGTTTTTT. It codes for CASSPIQGANEKLFF.